This T cell receptor beta chain originates from a study of blood T cells in healthy people across ages. The authors ran a second PCR of roughly 6 to 12 cycles using a sample-barcoded 5' primer and a J-beta primer mix. A single record per CDR3 protein comes from TCRdb applying MiXCR to the 5' RACE reads. The data contain roughly 500,000 distinct CDR3 sequences, approximately 25% of them singletons. A few counts support this clonotype. Its specificity is unknown. Germline lookup yields CDR1 LGHDT and CDR2 YNNKEL (reference sequence). V shed 0 bases and J shed 0 bases, with 9 bases lying between them. The CDR3 extends over 16 amino acids. General study results and limits: The recorded TCR beta diversity per million T cells decreased in a roughly linear manner with age. The unknown donor CMV status may have confounded expanded clonotype changes.

Sequencing input: blood. The receptor comes from a woman in her seventies in good health. This chain links TRBV3-1 with TRBJ2-4; D is unresolved. The CDR3 coding sequence is TGTGCCAGCAGCCAAGATTTCAGAAAAGCCAAAAACATTCAGTACTTC. Translation: CASSQDFRKAKNIQYF.